This is a list of T cell receptor beta chains from one sample in a study of technical replicates of blood from a few donors. Using immunoSEQ multiplex PCR, the repertoire was profiled, and TCRdb retains in-frame clones only, with some absent. The sample holds some 71,000 clones, 95% to 97% seen once. The sample was T cells isolated from PBMCs. The receptors here all came from a human donor in good health. Each CDR3 is given with its conserved first and last residue.

CASSLEGVWAGELFF	TRBJ2-2	TRBV5-1
CANAVLAGYQFF	TRBJ2-1	TRBV2
CASSPLWSETEAFF	TRBJ1-1	TRBV7-2
CASSEHRVVYEQYF	TRBJ2-7	TRBV25-1
CASSEGPGAYYGYTF	TRBJ1-2	TRBV10-2
CSVGQGGQTEAFF	TRBJ1-1	TRBV29-1
CASRRQGSGEQYF	TRBJ2-7	TRBV5-5
CASSQDGTGEVETQYF	TRBJ2-5	TRBV4-2
CASSFRLAGENEQFF	TRBJ2-1	TRBV7-9
CASSLALAGKAYEQYF	TRBJ2-7	TRBV7-6
CASSLILGAGDSPLHF	TRBJ1-6	TRBV27
CASTRGDLQPQHF	TRBJ1-5	TRBV6-4
CASSYGGSYEQYF	TRBJ2-7	TRBV6-6
CAISPTNQPQHF	TRBJ1-5	TRBV10-3
CASSGQNTGELFF	TRBJ2-2	TRBV2
CASSLYLANTEAFF	TRBJ1-1	TRBV5-6
CASSSDRVSYEQYF	TRBJ2-7	TRBV19
CASRILPGQLQETQYF	TRBJ2-5	TRBV2
CASRKPGGDYGYTF	TRBJ1-2	TRBV6-5
CASTFGRKETQYF	TRBJ2-5	TRBV6-5
CASSQQGENTEAFF	TRBJ1-1	TRBV11-3
CASSPSPGQTNSPLHF	TRBJ1-6	TRBV7-9
CASSLAWTSGGFYEQYF	TRBJ2-7	TRBV5-4
CASSRQGLEAFF	TRBJ1-1	TRBV19
CASSLAGQGSDEQFF	TRBJ2-1	TRBV11-3
CASSGQPQETQYF	TRBJ2-5	TRBV28
CASSYSGAHYGYTF	TRBJ1-2	TRBV6-5
CASSLDRLSARTYNEQFF	TRBJ2-1	TRBV7-2
CASSLGQGRTEAFF	TRBJ1-1	TRBV28
CASSSSPGGGYYGYTF	TRBJ1-2	TRBV11-2
CASSRDREAEAFF	TRBJ1-1	TRBV9
CASRQDQPQHF	TRBJ1-5	TRBV19
CASSLAGRVYEQYF	TRBJ2-7	TRBV5-1
CASRFAGSYEQYF	TRBJ2-7	TRBV5-6
CASSLALYAQGANIQYF	TRBJ2-4	TRBV5-6
CAIKSTGSKTPNTGELFF	TRBJ2-2	TRBV10-3
CASSPWDFKETQYF	TRBJ2-5	TRBV7-9